The clone carrying this TCR beta chain was seen only a few times. The antigen is unknown. The sample is drawn from a study of T cell repertoires in cytomegalovirus infection. Whole-study context: Selection of CMV epitopes for the study included recently identified HLA-C-restricted and well-studied HLA-B-restricted ones. Indications of both CMV infection and matching HLA type were provided by public TCR beta signatures.

V was clipped by 1 base and J by 4 bases, with 14 bases between them. The CDR3 is made up of 16 amino acids. Germline V lookup: CDR1 SNHLY, CDR2 FYNNEI. TCRdb re-derived calls from the reads in MiXCR, one entry per CDR3 protein. The top ten clones hold around two fifths of a sample with over 95,000 distinct CDR3 sequences, 30% to 35% of them seen once. Findings and limits, study-wide: CMV carriers having the relevant HLA were flagged by cumulative public TCR beta family frequency.

The material was CD8+ T cells from cultured PBMCs, obtained from culture after CMV antigen stimulation. The genes are TRBV2 and TRBJ1-5; D ambiguous. The source is a human donor in good health (CMV status not recorded). Some clones in this sample may be carry-over from other donors' samples. In DNA form, the CDR3 reads TGTGCCAGCAGTGAAGAGGTTGGCAGAAGGAATCAGCCCCAGCATTTT. Translated: CASSEEVGRRNQPQHF.